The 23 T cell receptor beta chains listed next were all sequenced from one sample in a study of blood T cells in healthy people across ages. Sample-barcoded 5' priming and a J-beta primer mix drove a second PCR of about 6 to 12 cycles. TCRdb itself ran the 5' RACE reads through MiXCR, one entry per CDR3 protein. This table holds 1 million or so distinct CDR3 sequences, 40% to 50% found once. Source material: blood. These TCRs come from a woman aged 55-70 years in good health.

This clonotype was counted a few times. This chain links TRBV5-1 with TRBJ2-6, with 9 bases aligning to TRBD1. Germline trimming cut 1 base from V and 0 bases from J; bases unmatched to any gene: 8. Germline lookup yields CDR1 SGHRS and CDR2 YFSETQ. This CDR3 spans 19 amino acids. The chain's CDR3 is CASSLFGQGTISGANVLTF. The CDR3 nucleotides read TGCGCCAGCAGCTTGTTTGGACAGGGGACGATCTCTGGGGCCAACGTCCTGACTTTC.

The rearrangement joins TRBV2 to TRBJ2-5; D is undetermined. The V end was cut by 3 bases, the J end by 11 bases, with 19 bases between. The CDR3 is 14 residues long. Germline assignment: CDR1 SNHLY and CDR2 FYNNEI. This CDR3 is CASSDRKGSYEQYF. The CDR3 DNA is TGTGCCAGCAGTGATCGGAAGGGATCGTACGAACAGTACTTC.

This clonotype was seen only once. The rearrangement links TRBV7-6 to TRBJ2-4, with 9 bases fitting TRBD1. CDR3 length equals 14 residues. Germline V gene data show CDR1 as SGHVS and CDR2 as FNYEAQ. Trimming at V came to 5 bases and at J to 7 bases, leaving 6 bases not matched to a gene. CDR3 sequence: CASSPRGTGNIQYF. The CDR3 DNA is TGTGCCAGCAGCCCTAGGGGGACAGGGAACATTCAGTACTTC.

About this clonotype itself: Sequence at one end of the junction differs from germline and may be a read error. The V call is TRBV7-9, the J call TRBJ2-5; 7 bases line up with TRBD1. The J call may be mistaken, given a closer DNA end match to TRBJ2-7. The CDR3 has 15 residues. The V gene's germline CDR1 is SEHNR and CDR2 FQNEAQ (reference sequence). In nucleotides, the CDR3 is TGTGCCTGCAGCCCCCAGGGACAGCAAAACTGCGAGCAGTACTTC. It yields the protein CACSPQGQQNCEQYF.

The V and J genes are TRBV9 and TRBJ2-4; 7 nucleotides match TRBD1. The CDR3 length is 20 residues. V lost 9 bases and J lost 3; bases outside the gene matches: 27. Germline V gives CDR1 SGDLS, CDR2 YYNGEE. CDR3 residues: CATLRGRRTARASVKNIQYF. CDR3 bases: TGTGCCACGCTCAGGGGGAGACGGACAGCCCGGGCTTCGGTCAAAAACATTCAGTACTTC.

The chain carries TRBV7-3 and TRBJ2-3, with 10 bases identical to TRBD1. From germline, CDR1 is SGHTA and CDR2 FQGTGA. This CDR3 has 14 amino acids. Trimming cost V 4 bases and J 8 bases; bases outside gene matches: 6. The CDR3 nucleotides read TGTGCCAGCAGCTCACGACAGGGGGCGGGTACGCAGTATTTT. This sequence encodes CASSSRQGAGTQYF.

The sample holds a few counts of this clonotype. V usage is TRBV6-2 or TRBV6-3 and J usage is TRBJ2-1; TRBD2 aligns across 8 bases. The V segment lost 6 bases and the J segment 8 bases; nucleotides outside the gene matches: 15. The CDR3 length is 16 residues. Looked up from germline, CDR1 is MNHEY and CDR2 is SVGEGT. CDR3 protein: CASSSPGTSSFHEQFF. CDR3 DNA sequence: TGTGCCAGCAGCTCCCCCGGGACTAGTTCTTTCCATGAGCAGTTCTTC.

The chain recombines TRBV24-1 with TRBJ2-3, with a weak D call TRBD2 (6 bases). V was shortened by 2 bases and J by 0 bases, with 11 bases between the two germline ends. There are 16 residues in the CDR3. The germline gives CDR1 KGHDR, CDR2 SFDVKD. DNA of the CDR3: TGTGCCACCAGTGATTATGGGGGAGGTAGCACAGATACGCAGTATTTT. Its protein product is CATSDYGGGSTDTQYF.

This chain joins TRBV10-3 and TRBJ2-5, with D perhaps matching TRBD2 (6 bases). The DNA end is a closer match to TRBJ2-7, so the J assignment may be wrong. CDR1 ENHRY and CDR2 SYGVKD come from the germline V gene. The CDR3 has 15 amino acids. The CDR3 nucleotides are TGTGCCATCAGTGAGTCGGAGGGTTGGGTCTACGAGCAGTACTTC. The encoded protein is CAISESEGWVYEQYF.

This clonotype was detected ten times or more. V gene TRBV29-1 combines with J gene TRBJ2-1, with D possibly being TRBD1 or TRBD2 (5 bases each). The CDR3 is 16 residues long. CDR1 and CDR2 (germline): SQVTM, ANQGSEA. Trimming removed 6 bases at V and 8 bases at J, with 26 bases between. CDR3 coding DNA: TGCAGCGTCGAGGGACCCACTAGAGGGGAAGGGGATGAGCAGTTCTTC. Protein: CSVEGPTRGEGDEQFF.

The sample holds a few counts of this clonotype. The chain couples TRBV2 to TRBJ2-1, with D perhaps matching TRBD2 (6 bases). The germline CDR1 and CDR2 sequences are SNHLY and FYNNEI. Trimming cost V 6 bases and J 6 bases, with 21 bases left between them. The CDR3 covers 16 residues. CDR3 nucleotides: TGTGCCAGCAGCAGGATCCACTTTGGCGGGACCAATGAGCAGTTCTTC. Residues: CASSRIHFGGTNEQFF.

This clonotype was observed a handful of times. CDR3 DNA: TGTGCCAGCAACCCCGGACTAGCGGGAGCTGGTGAGCAGTACTTC. Translating gives CASNPGLAGAGEQYF. The genes are TRBV7-2 and TRBJ2-7, with TRBD2 matching 13 bases. Germline V gene lookup returns CDR1 SGHTA and CDR2 FQGNSA. J lost 7 bases, V lost 7 bases, and 10 bases had no gene match. This CDR3 contains 15 residues. Filled out from reference TRBV7-2 and TRBJ2-7, the complete variable domain reads GAGVSQSPSNKVTEKGKDVELRCDPISGHTALYWYRQSLGQGLEFLIYFQGNSAPDKSGLPSDRFSAERTGGSVSTLTIQRTQQEDSAVYLCASNPGLAGAGEQYFGPGTRLTVT.

The CDR3 DNA follows: TGCGCCAGCAGCCAATCCCGGAGTGGCCGCTATGGCTACACCTTC. Amino acids: CASSQSRSGRYGYTF. The chain combines TRBV4-1 with TRBJ1-2; D remains unclear. The CDR3 consists of 15 residues. Trimming removed 2 bases at V and 4 bases at J, with 14 bases between. CDR1 MGHRA and CDR2 YSYEKL come from the germline V gene.

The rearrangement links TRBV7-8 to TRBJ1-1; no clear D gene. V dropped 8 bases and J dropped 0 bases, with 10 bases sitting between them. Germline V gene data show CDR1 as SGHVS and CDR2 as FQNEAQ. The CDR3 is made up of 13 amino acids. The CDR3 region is CASAEGMNTEAFF. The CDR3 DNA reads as TGTGCCAGCGCTGAGGGAATGAACACTGAAGCTTTCTTT. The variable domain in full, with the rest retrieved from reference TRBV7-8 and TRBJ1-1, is GAGVSQSPRYKVAKRGQDVALRCDPISGHVSLFWYQQALGQGPEFLTYFQNEAQLDKSGLPSDRFFAERPEGSVSTLKIQRTQQEDSAVYLCASAEGMNTEAFFGQGTRLTVV.

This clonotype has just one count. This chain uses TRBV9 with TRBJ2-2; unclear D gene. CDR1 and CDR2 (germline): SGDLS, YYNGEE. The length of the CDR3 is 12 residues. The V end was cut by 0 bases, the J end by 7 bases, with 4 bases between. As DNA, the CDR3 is TGTGCCAGCAGCGTAGAATTCGGGGAGCTGTTTTTT. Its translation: CASSVEFGELFF. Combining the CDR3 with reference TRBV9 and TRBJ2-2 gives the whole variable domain DSGVTQTPKHLITATGQRVTLRCSPRSGDLSVYWYQQSLDQGLQFLIQYYNGEERAKGNILERFSAQQFPDLHSELNLSSLELGDSALYFCASSVEFGELFFGEGSRLTVL.

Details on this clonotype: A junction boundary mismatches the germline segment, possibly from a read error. The CDR3 DNA follows: TGTGCCTGCAGTCGGGACAGGATCACTGAAGCTTTCTTT. Amino acids: CACSRDRITEAFF. The chain joins TRBV2 to TRBJ1-1; TRBD1 agrees at 8 bases. CDR3 length equals 13 residues. Germline loops: CDR1 SNHLY, CDR2 FYNNEI.

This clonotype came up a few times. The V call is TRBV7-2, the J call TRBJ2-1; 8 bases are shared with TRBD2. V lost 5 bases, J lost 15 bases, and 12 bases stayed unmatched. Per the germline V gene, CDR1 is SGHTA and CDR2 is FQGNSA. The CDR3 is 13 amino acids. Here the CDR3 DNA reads TGTGCCAGCAGCGGAGTTCGAGCGGGAGCAGTGTTCTTC. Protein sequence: CASSGVRAGAVFF. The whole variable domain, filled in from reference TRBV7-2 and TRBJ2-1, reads GAGVSQSPSNKVTEKGKDVELRCDPISGHTALYWYRQSLGQGLEFLIYFQGNSAPDKSGLPSDRFSAERTGGSVSTLTIQRTQQEDSAVYLCASSGVRAGAVFFGPGTRLTVL.

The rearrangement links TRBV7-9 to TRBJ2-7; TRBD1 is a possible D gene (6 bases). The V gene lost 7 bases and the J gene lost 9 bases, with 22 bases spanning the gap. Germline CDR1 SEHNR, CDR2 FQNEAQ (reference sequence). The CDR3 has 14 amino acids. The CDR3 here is CASMQGNQYGGQYF. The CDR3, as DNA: TGTGCCAGCATGCAGGGGAATCAATACGGAGGGCAGTACTTC.

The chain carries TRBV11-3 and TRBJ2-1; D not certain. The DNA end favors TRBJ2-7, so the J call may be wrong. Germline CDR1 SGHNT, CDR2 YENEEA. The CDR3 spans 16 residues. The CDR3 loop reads CASSLPKYSSYNEQYF. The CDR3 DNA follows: TGTGCCAGCAGCTTACCAAAGTATAGCTCCTACAATGAGCAGTACTTC.

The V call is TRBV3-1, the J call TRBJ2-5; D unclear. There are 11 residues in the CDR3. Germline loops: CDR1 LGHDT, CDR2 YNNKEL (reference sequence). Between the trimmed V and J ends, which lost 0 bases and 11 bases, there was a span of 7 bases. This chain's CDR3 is CASSQETQQYF. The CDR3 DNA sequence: TGTGCCAGCAGCCAAGAGACTCAGCAGTACTTC.

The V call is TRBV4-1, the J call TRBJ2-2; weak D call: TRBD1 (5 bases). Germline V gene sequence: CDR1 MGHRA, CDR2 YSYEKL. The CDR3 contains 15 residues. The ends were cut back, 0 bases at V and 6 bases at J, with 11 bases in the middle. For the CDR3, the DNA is TGCGCCAGCAGCCAAGAGGCAGGGTTCTCCGGGGAGCTGTTTTTT. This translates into CASSQEAGFSGELFF.

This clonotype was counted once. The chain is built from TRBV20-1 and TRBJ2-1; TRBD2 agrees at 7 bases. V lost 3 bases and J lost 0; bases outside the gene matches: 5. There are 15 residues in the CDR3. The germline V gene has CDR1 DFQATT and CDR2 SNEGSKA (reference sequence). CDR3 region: CSARASGSSYNEQFF. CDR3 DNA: TGCAGTGCTAGGGCTAGCGGCAGCTCCTACAATGAGCAGTTCTTC.

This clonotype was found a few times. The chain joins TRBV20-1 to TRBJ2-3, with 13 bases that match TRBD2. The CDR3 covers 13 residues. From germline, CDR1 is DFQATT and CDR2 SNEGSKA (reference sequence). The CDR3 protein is CTGLAGVGDTQYF. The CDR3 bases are TGCACAGGACTAGCGGGAGTCGGCGATACGCAGTATTTT.